A selection of T cell receptor beta chains follows, all from one sample in a study of T-cell memory formation after mild COVID-19. TCRdb reprocessed the 5' RACE reads via MiXCR and lists one record per CDR3 protein. The data contain roughly 400,000 distinct CDR3 sequences, roughly 18% of them singletons. Sequenced: PBMCs or a T cell subset sorted from them (not recorded which). These receptors originate from a man between 18 and 29 years old who had mild COVID-19 (a few samples of this study predate the infection). Cell type and time point are not known. The CDR3 runs from the conserved cysteine through the conserved F or W. D genes are given only for firm matches. Some rows mark clone size as missing; the rest say once, few, many or name a class of expanded clone.

j_gene | v_gene | abundance | d_gene | CDR3aa | CDR3nt
TRBJ2-4 | TRBV5-4 | few | TRBD1 | CASSTRTGELRNIQYF | TGTGCCAGCAGCACCCGGACAGGAGAGTTGAGAAACATTCAGTACTTC
TRBJ2-1 | TRBV5-1 | few | TRBD1 | CASKVTGNPYNEQFF | TGCGCCAGCAAAGTGACAGGGAATCCCTACAATGAGCAGTTCTTC
TRBJ2-6 | TRBV7-6 | many | TRBD2 | CASSLMISGTGANVLTF | TGTGCCAGCAGCTTAATGATCAGCGGGACCGGGGCCAACGTCCTGACTTTC
TRBJ1-6 | TRBV7-6 | - | TRBD1 | CASRTDRVRESNSPLHF | TGTGCCAGCAGAACGGACAGGGTCAGGGAGTCCAATTCACCCCTCCACTTT
TRBJ1-2 | TRBV7-2 | few | TRBD1 | CASSFDRQGTYSGYTF | TGTGCCAGCAGCTTCGACCGACAGGGAACGTACAGTGGCTACACCTTC
TRBJ2-4 | TRBV7-9 | few | TRBD1 | CASSLAGTEIQYF | TGTGCCAGCAGCTTAGCCGGGACAGAAATTCAGTACTTC
TRBJ2-3 | TRBV24-1 | - | - | CATSERDTQYF | TGTGCCACCAGTGAACGGGATACGCAGTATTTT
TRBJ2-3 | TRBV7-9 | - | TRBD1 | CASNGQGTDTQYF | TGTGCCAGCAACGGACAGGGCACAGATACGCAGTATTTT
TRBJ2-1 | TRBV4-3 | - | - | CASSQGQVLFF | TGCGCCAGCAGCCAAGGTCAGGTATTGTTCTTC
TRBJ2-7 | TRBV29-1 | - | - | CSVGVEGFGDEQYF | TGCAGCGTGGGGGTTGAGGGGTTTGGTGACGAGCAGTACTTC
TRBJ1-1 | TRBV6-2/TRBV6-3 | few | - | CASRPHSGLNTEAFF | TGTGCCAGCAGACCCCACTCCGGCTTGAACACTGAAGCTTTCTTT
TRBJ2-7 | TRBV27 | - | - | CASSQGSGVHEQYF | TGTGCCAGCAGCCAAGGGTCGGGGGTCCACGAGCAGTACTTC
TRBJ1-4 | TRBV11-2 | many | - | CASSLGLGGGRLGEKLFF | TGTGCCAGCAGCTTGGGTCTCGGGGGTGGCCGGCTGGGTGAAAAACTGTTTTTT
TRBJ1-5 | TRBV23-1 | - | - | CASSQAQSNQPQHF | TGCGCCAGCAGTCAAGCGCAGAGCAATCAGCCCCAGCATTTT
TRBJ1-3 | TRBV9 | few | - | CASKPSSSGNTIYF | TGTGCCAGCAAACCGTCAAGCTCTGGAAACACCATATATTTT
TRBJ2-5 | TRBV9 | few | TRBD2 | CASSVATSSGTQYF | TGTGCCAGCAGCGTGGCGACTAGCTCGGGGACCCAGTACTTC
TRBJ1-3 | TRBV4-3 | few | TRBD1 | CASSQDVAGGRSGNTIYF | TGCGCCAGCAGCCAAGATGTGGCAGGGGGTAGATCTGGAAACACCATATATTTT
TRBJ2-3 | TRBV15 | - | - | CATSREGGSTDTQYF | TGTGCCACCAGCAGAGAGGGGGGAAGCACAGATACGCAGTATTTT
TRBJ2-3 | TRBV7-2 | few | - | CASSLNPGRGRTDTQYF | TGTGCCAGCAGCTTAAACCCCGGGAGGGGGCGCACAGATACGCAGTATTTT
TRBJ2-3 | TRBV18 | few | TRBD1 | CASSKWTGGTTDTQYF | TGTGCCAGCTCAAAGTGGACAGGGGGAACCACAGATACGCAGTATTTT
TRBJ2-7 | TRBV7-9 | - | TRBD2 | CASSLGGGMSYEQYF | TGTGCCAGCAGCTTGGGCGGGGGGATGTCCTACGAGCAGTACTTC
TRBJ1-2 | TRBV7-2 | - | - | CASSSQAPLVGYTF | TGTGCCAGCAGTTCACAGGCACCCCTTGTGGGCTACACCTTC
TRBJ2-5 | TRBV2 | - | TRBD1 | CASNEGADETQYF | TGTGCCAGCAATGAGGGGGCCGATGAGACCCAGTACTTC
TRBJ2-2 | TRBV7-8 | few | - | CASRLANTGELFF | TGTGCTTCGAGGCTCGCGAACACCGGGGAGCTGTTTTTT
TRBJ1-1 | TRBV24-1 | few | - | CATSDTQGHTEAFF | TGTGCCACCAGTGATACACAGGGACACACTGAAGCTTTCTTT
TRBJ2-2 | TRBV2 | - | - | CASSDLRDTGELFF | TGTGCCAGCAGCGACCTTCGAGACACCGGGGAGCTGTTTTTT
TRBJ2-1 | TRBV12-3/TRBV12-4 | - | - | CASQTGGYNEQFF | TGTGCCAGCCAAACAGGCGGGTACAATGAGCAGTTCTTC
TRBJ2-5 | TRBV5-1 | few | - | CASSARERETQYF | TGCGCCAGCTCCGCGCGGGAAAGGGAGACCCAGTACTTC
TRBJ1-5 | TRBV7-2 | - | - | CASSLLQQPKHF | TGTGCCAGCAGCTTATTACAGCAGCCCAAGCATTTT
TRBJ1-2 | TRBV7-3 | few | - | CASSPNGGSPYYGYTF | TGTGCCAGCAGCCCCAATGGGGGATCCCCTTACTATGGCTACACCTTC
TRBJ2-7 | TRBV7-8 | - | TRBD2 | CASSLGGVGSRGISYEQYF | TGTGCCAGCAGCTTAGGGGGTGTAGGCTCGCGGGGGATCTCCTACGAGCAGTACTTC
TRBJ2-3 | TRBV3-1 | few | - | CASSQDHNSATDTQYF | TGTGCCAGCAGCCAAGATCATAACAGCGCGACAGATACGCAGTATTTT
TRBJ2-5 | TRBV4-1 | - | TRBD2 | CASSERREGETQYF | TGCGCCAGCAGCGAAAGGAGGGAGGGAGAGACCCAGTACTTC
TRBJ2-7 | TRBV12-3/TRBV12-4 | - | - | CASRDGRSSYEQYF | TGTGCCAGCAGGGACGGACGGAGCTCCTACGAGCAGTACTTC
TRBJ2-3 | TRBV12-3/TRBV12-4 | - | TRBD2 | CASSSTRGTSGGASETDTQYF | TGTGCCAGCAGTTCCACCCGAGGGACTAGCGGGGGGGCAAGCGAGACAGATACGCAGTATTTT
TRBJ2-1 | TRBV10-3 | few | - | CAISDGGYEQFF | TGTGCCATCAGTGACGGTGGATATGAGCAGTTCTTC
TRBJ1-2 | TRBV7-2 | - | - | CASSLERANYGYTF | TGTGCCAGCAGCTTAGAACGTGCCAACTATGGCTACACCTTC
TRBJ1-1 | TRBV5-1 | - | TRBD1 | CASSMTGIGTEAFF | TGCGCCAGCAGCATGACAGGGATTGGGACTGAAGCTTTCTTT
TRBJ2-2 | TRBV11-1 | few | - | CASSFGRTSLSGELFF | TGTGCCAGCAGCTTCGGTCGAACTAGTCTATCCGGGGAGCTGTTTTTT
TRBJ2-2 | TRBV5-1 | - | TRBD2 | CASSLLTSGNTGELFF | TGCGCCAGCAGCTTGTTGACTAGCGGAAACACCGGGGAGCTGTTTTTT
TRBJ2-3 | TRBV28 | few | - | CASSPTQIWAGVTDTQYF | TGTGCCAGCAGCCCAACTCAGATATGGGCAGGGGTAACAGATACGCAGTATTTT
TRBJ2-7 | TRBV21-1 | - | - | CASSKEPDRASEQYF | TGTGCCAGCAGCAAAGAGCCGGACAGGGCATCCGAGCAGTACTTC
TRBJ2-5 | TRBV5-5 | few | - | CASRAGQQETQYF | TGTGCCAGCAGAGCCGGACAGCAAGAGACCCAGTACTTC
TRBJ2-5 | TRBV12-3/TRBV12-4 | few | TRBD1 | CASSRPGQTQETQYF | TGTGCCAGCAGTCGCCCGGGACAGACCCAAGAGACCCAGTACTTC
TRBJ2-1 | TRBV6-2/TRBV6-3 | - | - | CASTHSDSYNEQFF | TGTGCCAGCACTCACTCGGACTCCTACAATGAGCAGTTCTTC
TRBJ1-5 | TRBV28 | - | - | CASIQARGRWNQPQHF | TGTGCCAGCATTCAGGCGAGGGGACGTTGGAATCAGCCCCAGCATTTT